These T cell receptor beta chains were read from a single sample in a study of blood T cell repertoires in COVID-19. Assay: immunoSEQ multiplex PCR; the TCRdb copy retains only in-frame clones and omits some. The sample contains 330,000 or so clones, 85% to 90% of which appear only once. Input material: PBMCs or T cells enriched from blood (not recorded which). These receptors all stem from a woman under 40 who had been exposed to COVID-19. CDR3s leave out the opening cysteine and the closing phenylalanine or tryptophan. Some rows have no size entry. The others give once, few or many, or a class for an expanded clone.

J gene | V gene | clone size | CDR3 protein
TRBJ1-2 | TRBV11-2 | - | ASSQNVGGSYGYT
TRBJ1-2 | TRBV28 | - | ASSLKLVGGWVGYT
TRBJ2-3 | TRBV15 | - | ATSRETSGRGSPDTQY
TRBJ1-5 | TRBV10-3 | - | AISDRRDRRGNQPQH
TRBJ1-5 | TRBV30 | - | AWSVWAGDQPQH
TRBJ2-7 | TRBV29-1 | - | SGMGLAGFEQY
TRBJ1-6 | TRBV27 | few | ASSLRTGGLSSYNSPLH
TRBJ1-4 | TRBV4-1 | - | ASSEEGGGAGEKLF
TRBJ1-1 | TRBV7-8 | few | ASSLGLEAGNTEAF
TRBJ1-2 | TRBV11-2 | once | ASSLGTGGADYGYT
TRBJ2-4 | TRBV4-2 | once | ASSQDLDSLAKNIQY
TRBJ2-5 | TRBV29-1 | - | SVVVGGRAGEETQY
TRBJ2-1 | TRBV10-3 | once | AISESWRQGLNEQF
TRBJ2-3 | TRBV18 | - | ASSPRGQREIPDTQY
TRBJ2-7 | TRBV18 | - | ASSPTDRNTPYEQY
TRBJ1-2 | TRBV6-1 | - | ASSEWGGNGYT
TRBJ2-1 | TRBV11-2 | once | ASSPTSGRSNEQF
TRBJ1-1 | TRBV18 | - | ASSPIDRDTEAF
TRBJ2-3 | TRBV9 | - | ASSVYLAGGPDTQY
TRBJ2-1 | TRBV19 | - | ASSISGVRGFSSYNEQF
TRBJ2-5 | TRBV7-7 | - | ASSFGLAETQY
TRBJ2-2 | TRBV10-3 | once | ATGGRSPSTGELF
TRBJ2-7 | TRBV19 | - | ASSPGGSSYEQY
TRBJ1-5 | TRBV5-1 | - | ASSLGGQGAGNQPQH
TRBJ2-5 | TRBV24-1 | - | ATSDLDRDRGRPETQY
TRBJ2-2 | TRBV2 | - | ASNGGLAGHGELF
TRBJ2-5 | TRBV5-1 | - | ASSLNIQETQY
TRBJ2-3 | TRBV27 | - | ASSLLAGLASSTDTQY
TRBJ1-5 | TRBV12-3/TRBV12-4 | - | ASSLRVGQPQH
TRBJ1-3 | TRBV9 | - | ASSLGTDSGNTIY
TRBJ1-2 | TRBV10-3 | - | AISEQGSDYGYT
TRBJ2-3 | TRBV2 | - | AAKGGPTDTQY
TRBJ2-7 | TRBV7-9 | - | ASSRDRAPDYEQY
TRBJ2-3 | TRBV7-6 | - | ASSLADRDRVGDTQY
TRBJ2-2 | TRBV7-8 | - | ASSFGQGGSGELF
TRBJ2-5 | TRBV2 | - | ASSPGGLETQY
TRBJ2-1 | TRBV6-5 | - | ASSSPGGGREF
TRBJ1-4 | TRBV28 | - | ASSLTGKGEKLF
TRBJ2-7 | TRBV29-1 | - | SATTGFNEQY
TRBJ2-7 | TRBV11-2 | - | ASSHYEQY
TRBJ2-7 | TRBV9 | few | ASSVVSGYEQY
TRBJ2-5 | TRBV27 | - | ASRGTGGGETQY
TRBJ2-3 | TRBV28 | - | ASSILAGGRDTQY
TRBJ2-4 | TRBV4-2 | - | ASSSILAGEYSKNIQY
TRBJ1-5 | TRBV20-1 | - | SARVGQPQH
TRBJ2-7 | TRBV11-3 | once | ASSLEGTSGYEQY
TRBJ1-3 | TRBV5-1 | - | ASSLGPGTGGNTIY
TRBJ2-7 | TRBV5-1 | - | ASSLWDREQY
TRBJ2-1 | TRBV7-9 | - | ASSLVASGRRGEQF
TRBJ2-7 | TRBV7-2 | - | ASSWEGGPYEQY
TRBJ2-7 | TRBV30 | - | AWSAYWTSGRAPGGEQY
TRBJ1-5 | TRBV6-1 | - | ASSEAAEGRGNQPQH
TRBJ1-5 | TRBV12-5 | - | ASGLNEIRSNQPQH
TRBJ2-1 | TRBV24-1 | - | ATSDSVTGGRYNEQF
TRBJ1-4 | TRBV7-9 | - | ASSLVRGAVEKLF
TRBJ2-7 | TRBV19 | - | ASTNPGVEGYEQY
TRBJ2-7 | TRBV27 | - | ASSTGAGSYEQY
TRBJ2-2 | TRBV27 | - | ASSTKYRGQGGELF
TRBJ1-5 | TRBV5-4 | - | ASSVDSSNQPQH